The clone carrying this TCR beta chain was detected only once. The antigen is not known. V was pared by 1 base and J by 4 bases, with 13 bases between. Germline V gives CDR1 SQVTM, CDR2 ANQGSEA. The CDR3 runs 14 residues. These data originate in a study of PD-1 blockade in mismatch repair-deficient tumors. Study observations and caveats: After pembrolizumab, tumor-resident clones rose rapidly, then generally contracted before radiologic responses.

TCRdb's copy holds only in-frame clones and misses some; the assay was immunoSEQ multiplex PCR. The data hold fewer than 100,000 clones, with over 70% observed a single time. The source is an adult with mismatch repair-deficient cancer. Specimen: peripheral blood, collected 12 weeks after starting pembrolizumab. This chain links TRBV29-1 with TRBJ1-1; D unclear. CDR3 sequence (DNA): TGCAGCGTTGAAGTGGGAGCTTTGGGCACTGAAGCTTTCTTT. Encoded protein: CSVEVGALGTEAFF.